This TCR beta chain derives from a study of CD8+ T cells in alopecia areata. Across the study: Patients in the treated group were given tofacitinib by mouth, 5 to 10 mg twice a day.

RNA extraction was followed by reverse transcription into cDNA, which acted as the sequencing template. Profiled with immunoSEQ multiplex PCR; TCRdb holds only in-frame clones, not every one. The sample lists roughly 140,000 clones, roughly four fifths occurring once. Study findings and constraints: Administration of tofacitinib significantly diminished scalp clonality and expanded CD8+ clones within the top 100.

This clone was detected only a few times. The target antigen is unknown. Specified treatment: oral pan-JAK inhibitor, 5-10 mg twice daily. Both peripheral blood and punch biopsies of lesional scalp skin were obtained from patients who had alopecia areata. Cell sorting was applied to PBMCs, and CD4+ and CD8+ T cells were collected. V was pared by 5 bases and J by 6 bases, with 8 bases of the junction left unmatched. The CDR3 covers 16 residues. The germline V gene has CDR1 MNHEY and CDR2 SMNVEV (reference sequence). This TCR derives from a human donor with alopecia areata. The genes are TRBV27 and TRBJ2-2, with TRBD2 matching over 11 bases. The sequenced sample was CD8+ T cells sorted from blood, obtained at week 4, from a patient treated with tofacitinib. Written as DNA, the CDR3 is TGTGCCAGCAGTCCCCTGACTAGCGGGGATCCCGGGGAGCTGTTTTTT. It translates to CASSPLTSGDPGELFF.